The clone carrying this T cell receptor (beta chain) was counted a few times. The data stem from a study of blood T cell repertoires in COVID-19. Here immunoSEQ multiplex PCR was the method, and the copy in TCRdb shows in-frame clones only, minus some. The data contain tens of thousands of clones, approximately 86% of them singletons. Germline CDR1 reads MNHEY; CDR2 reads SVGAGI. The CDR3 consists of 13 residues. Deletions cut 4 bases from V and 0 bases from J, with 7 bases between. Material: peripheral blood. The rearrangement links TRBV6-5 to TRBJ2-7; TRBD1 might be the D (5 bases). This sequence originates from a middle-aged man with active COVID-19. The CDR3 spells CASSFTGSYEQYF. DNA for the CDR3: TGTGCCAGCAGTTTTACAGGCTCCTACGAGCAGTACTTC.